A selection of T cell receptor beta chains follows, all from one sample in a study of OX40 agonist ivuxolimab in advanced cancers. Profiling relied on immunoSEQ multiplex PCR, and the TCRdb table lists in-frame clones only, not all of them. The data contain approximately 89,000 clones, approximately 90% of them seen just once; the ten biggest clones take up 0.25% to 0.3%. The starting material was CD4+ or CD8+ T cells sorted from blood, obtained in a trial of the OX40 agonist ivuxolimab. Every receptor here comes from an adult with an advanced solid tumor such as melanoma, head and neck, liver or kidney cancer. The CDR3 runs from the conserved cysteine through the conserved F or W. Each record gives: CDR3 length, J gene, V gene, clone size, D gene, CDR3 protein, CDR3 DNA. The D gene is left open where the match is weak. Size tells how often a clone was seen (once, few, many) or the class of an expanded clone, and some rows leave it out.

len: 14; j_gene: TRBJ1-2; v_gene: TRBV2; abundance: NA; d_gene: NA; CDR3aa: CASSEEIGRGGYTF; CDR3nt: TGTGCCAGCAGTGAAGAAATAGGAAGAGGGGGCTACACCTTC
len: 13; j_gene: TRBJ1-5; v_gene: TRBV6-1; abundance: few; d_gene: TRBD1; CDR3aa: CASTPTGQQPQHF; CDR3nt: TGTGCCAGCACCCCGACAGGGCAACAGCCCCAGCATTTT
len: 15; j_gene: TRBJ2-5; v_gene: TRBV5-1; abundance: once; d_gene: NA; CDR3aa: CASSLADPLRETQYF; CDR3nt: TGCGCCAGCAGCTTAGCCGACCCTCTCCGAGAGACCCAGTACTTC
len: 15; j_gene: TRBJ2-2; v_gene: TRBV11-2; abundance: NA; d_gene: NA; CDR3aa: CASSSGPTNTGELFF; CDR3nt: TGTGCCAGCAGCTCGGGACCCACGAACACCGGGGAGCTGTTTTTT
len: 14; j_gene: TRBJ2-7; v_gene: TRBV28; abundance: few; d_gene: NA; CDR3aa: CASSRTGRGHEQYF; CDR3nt: TGTGCCAGCAGTCGGACCGGGCGGGGTCACGAGCAGTACTTC
len: 15; j_gene: TRBJ1-2; v_gene: TRBV19; abundance: once; d_gene: NA; CDR3aa: CASSKGFLTNYGYTF; CDR3nt: TGTGCCAGTAGTAAAGGGTTCCTAACTAACTATGGCTACACCTTC
len: 12; j_gene: TRBJ2-5; v_gene: TRBV5-1; abundance: once; d_gene: NA; CDR3aa: CASSSPSETQYF; CDR3nt: TGCGCCAGCAGCTCTCCTTCGGAGACCCAGTACTTC
len: 15; j_gene: TRBJ2-5; v_gene: TRBV5-1; abundance: NA; d_gene: NA; CDR3aa: CASSLGTSTQETQYF; CDR3nt: TGCGCCAGCAGCTTGGGAACTAGTACCCAAGAGACCCAGTACTTC
len: 16; j_gene: TRBJ2-2; v_gene: TRBV5-1; abundance: NA; d_gene: NA; CDR3aa: CASSLASTVSTGELFF; CDR3nt: TGCGCCAGCAGCTTGGCCTCGACAGTTTCCACCGGGGAGCTGTTTTTT
len: 17; j_gene: TRBJ1-2; v_gene: TRBV27; abundance: NA; d_gene: TRBD1; CDR3aa: CASSFRVGQGVNYGYTF; CDR3nt: TGTGCCAGCAGTTTTCGGGTTGGACAGGGAGTTAACTATGGCTACACCTTC
len: 16; j_gene: TRBJ2-1; v_gene: TRBV9; abundance: NA; d_gene: TRBD1; CDR3aa: CASSVVDRGSLNEQFF; CDR3nt: TGTGCCAGCAGCGTAGTGGACAGGGGAAGTCTGAATGAGCAGTTCTTC
len: 16; j_gene: TRBJ2-5; v_gene: TRBV5-6; abundance: once; d_gene: NA; CDR3aa: CASSFSGGPGAETQYF; CDR3nt: TGTGCCAGCAGCTTTAGTGGGGGGCCAGGGGCAGAGACCCAGTACTTC
len: 14; j_gene: TRBJ1-6; v_gene: TRBV6-6; abundance: NA; d_gene: NA; CDR3aa: CASSLTKDNSPLHF; CDR3nt: TGTGCCAGCAGCTTGACAAAAGATAATTCACCCCTCCACTTT
len: 16; j_gene: TRBJ2-5; v_gene: TRBV27; abundance: NA; d_gene: NA; CDR3aa: CASSPVIGGPPGAQYF; CDR3nt: TGTGCCAGCAGTCCCGTGATTGGGGGACCCCCGGGAGCCCAGTACTTC
len: 16; j_gene: TRBJ2-5; v_gene: TRBV5-4; abundance: NA; d_gene: TRBD2; CDR3aa: CASSSKRGGAPETQYF; CDR3nt: TGTGCCAGCAGCTCTAAGCGGGGGGGCGCCCCAGAGACCCAGTACTTC
len: 20; j_gene: TRBJ1-6; v_gene: TRBV28; abundance: NA; d_gene: NA; CDR3aa: CASTPSRWLRGSSYNSPLHF; CDR3nt: TGTGCCAGCACCCCATCCCGCTGGTTGAGGGGGAGCTCCTATAATTCACCCCTCCACTTT
len: 14; j_gene: TRBJ1-3; v_gene: TRBV19; abundance: NA; d_gene: NA; CDR3aa: CASSKPGAGNTIYF; CDR3nt: TGTGCCAGTAGTAAGCCCGGGGCTGGAAACACCATATATTTT
len: 15; j_gene: TRBJ2-3; v_gene: TRBV7-9; abundance: NA; d_gene: NA; CDR3aa: CASRGVGGRTDTQYF; CDR3nt: TGTGCCAGCAGAGGGGTCGGGGGTCGCACAGATACGCAGTATTTT
len: 13; j_gene: TRBJ1-1; v_gene: TRBV5-1; abundance: NA; d_gene: NA; CDR3aa: CASSLIMNTEAFF; CDR3nt: TGCGCCAGCAGCTTGATCATGAACACTGAAGCTTTCTTT
len: 11; j_gene: TRBJ2-4; v_gene: TRBV29-1; abundance: NA; d_gene: NA; CDR3aa: CSVEDRNIQYF; CDR3nt: TGCAGCGTTGAAGATAGGAACATTCAGTACTTC
len: 17; j_gene: TRBJ2-1; v_gene: TRBV4-1; abundance: NA; d_gene: NA; CDR3aa: CASSRGGLASLGNEQFF; CDR3nt: TGCGCCAGCAGCCGAGGGGGGCTAGCGTCCCTTGGAAATGAGCAGTTCTTC
len: 15; j_gene: TRBJ2-3; v_gene: TRBV30; abundance: NA; d_gene: TRBD2; CDR3aa: CAWSPLAGGSDTQYF; CDR3nt: TGTGCCTGGAGTCCTCTAGCGGGGGGGTCCGATACGCAGTATTTT
len: 15; j_gene: TRBJ2-3; v_gene: TRBV10-1; abundance: once; d_gene: NA; CDR3aa: CASSDSTGFTDTQYF; CDR3nt: TGCGCCAGCAGTGATTCGACCGGATTCACAGATACGCAGTATTTT
len: 13; j_gene: TRBJ1-1; v_gene: TRBV5-4; abundance: NA; d_gene: TRBD1; CDR3aa: CASSFRGRTEAFF; CDR3nt: TGTGCCAGCAGCTTCAGGGGGCGAACTGAAGCTTTCTTT
len: 18; j_gene: TRBJ1-6; v_gene: TRBV11-2; abundance: NA; d_gene: NA; CDR3aa: CASSATRSQGGGNSPLHF; CDR3nt: TGTGCCAGCAGCGCCACGAGGTCCCAGGGAGGGGGTAATTCACCCCTCCACTTT
len: 12; j_gene: TRBJ1-1; v_gene: TRBV6-6; abundance: NA; d_gene: NA; CDR3aa: CASSYSDTEAFF; CDR3nt: TGTGCCAGCAGTTACTCGGACACTGAAGCTTTCTTT
len: 14; j_gene: TRBJ1-6; v_gene: TRBV4-1; abundance: few; d_gene: TRBD1; CDR3aa: CASSQGQGDSPLHF; CDR3nt: TGCGCCAGCAGCCAGGGACAGGGTGACTCACCCCTCCACTTT
len: 17; j_gene: TRBJ2-1; v_gene: TRBV11-2; abundance: NA; d_gene: TRBD2; CDR3aa: CASSPLGAGGRGNEQFF; CDR3nt: TGTGCCAGCAGCCCCCTTGGAGCGGGGGGGCGTGGCAATGAGCAGTTCTTC
len: 15; j_gene: TRBJ1-6; v_gene: TRBV11-2; abundance: NA; d_gene: TRBD1; CDR3aa: CASSLQGKVNSPLHF; CDR3nt: TGTGCCAGCAGCCTACAGGGGAAGGTTAATTCACCCCTCCACTTT
len: 15; j_gene: TRBJ1-4; v_gene: TRBV5-1; abundance: few; d_gene: NA; CDR3aa: CASKQTGTTNEKLFF; CDR3nt: TGCGCCAGCAAACAAACAGGGACCACTAATGAAAAACTGTTTTTT
len: 15; j_gene: TRBJ1-2; v_gene: TRBV7-2; abundance: once; d_gene: NA; CDR3aa: CASSSLLDRSRGYTF; CDR3nt: TGTGCCAGCAGCTCCCTTTTAGACAGGTCTAGGGGCTACACCTTC
len: 15; j_gene: TRBJ2-7; v_gene: TRBV7-6; abundance: NA; d_gene: TRBD2; CDR3aa: CASSPAARGGDEQYF; CDR3nt: TGTGCCAGCAGCCCGGCCGCTAGGGGAGGGGACGAGCAGTACTTC
len: 16; j_gene: TRBJ1-6; v_gene: TRBV11-2; abundance: NA; d_gene: TRBD1; CDR3aa: CASSLTLDRGRTPLHF; CDR3nt: TGTGCCAGCAGCTTAACCCTGGACAGGGGGCGGACACCCCTCCACTTT
len: 15; j_gene: TRBJ1-5; v_gene: TRBV30; abundance: NA; d_gene: NA; CDR3aa: CAWSGPGGNNQPQHF; CDR3nt: TGTGCCTGGAGTGGCCCGGGAGGGAACAATCAGCCCCAGCATTTT
len: 21; j_gene: TRBJ2-1; v_gene: TRBV4-3; abundance: once; d_gene: TRBD2; CDR3aa: CASSQDGAGVAGAPRDNEQFF; CDR3nt: TGCGCCAGCAGCCAAGATGGTGCGGGGGTAGCGGGGGCCCCTAGGGACAATGAGCAGTTCTTC
len: 15; j_gene: TRBJ2-5; v_gene: TRBV21-1; abundance: NA; d_gene: NA; CDR3aa: CASSKGGRGQETQYF; CDR3nt: TGTGCCAGCAGCAAAGGCGGCAGGGGGCAAGAGACCCAGTACTTC
len: 15; j_gene: TRBJ2-7; v_gene: TRBV9; abundance: NA; d_gene: NA; CDR3aa: CASSVSAGLSYEQYF; CDR3nt: TGTGCCAGCAGCGTCAGTGCGGGACTCTCCTACGAGCAGTACTTC
len: 14; j_gene: TRBJ1-1; v_gene: TRBV27; abundance: NA; d_gene: TRBD1; CDR3aa: CASSFDRGNTEAFF; CDR3nt: TGTGCCAGCAGCTTCGACAGGGGGAACACTGAAGCTTTCTTT
len: 15; j_gene: TRBJ1-3; v_gene: TRBV7-9; abundance: NA; d_gene: NA; CDR3aa: CASSLSGVTGNTIYF; CDR3nt: TGTGCCAGCAGCTTATCGGGGGTCACTGGAAACACCATATATTTT
len: 15; j_gene: TRBJ1-2; v_gene: TRBV11-2; abundance: NA; d_gene: TRBD1; CDR3aa: CASSPDRGRNYGYTF; CDR3nt: TGTGCCAGCAGCCCCGACAGGGGCCGTAACTATGGCTACACCTTC
len: 16; j_gene: TRBJ1-5; v_gene: TRBV7-2; abundance: NA; d_gene: NA; CDR3aa: CASSLFGGYSNQPQHF; CDR3nt: TGTGCCAGCAGCTTATTCGGAGGTTATAGCAATCAGCCCCAGCATTTT